Listed below are T cell receptor beta chains from one sample, sequenced in a study of blood T cell repertoires in COVID-19. The table came from immunoSEQ multiplex PCR; TCRdb's copy has only in-frame clones and leaves some out. The sample consists of 150,000 to 250,000 clones, approximately 85% of them appearing once. The sequenced sample was PBMCs or T cells enriched from blood (not recorded which). These receptors all stem from a man aged 40-49 years who had recovered from COVID-19. Each CDR3 is given with its conserved first and last residue. The D gene is left open where the match is weak. Some rows have no size entry. The others give once, few or many, or a class for an expanded clone.

v_call: TRBV6-1
j_call: TRBJ2-3
d_call: -
cdr3_length: 15
clone_size: -
cdr3_aa: CASSEARLRADTQYF
cdr3_nt: TGTGCCAGCAGTGAAGCGCGGCTGCGGGCAGATACGCAGTATTTT

v_call: TRBV29-1
j_call: TRBJ1-2
d_call: -
cdr3_length: 12
clone_size: -
cdr3_aa: CSVEEGDYGYTF
cdr3_nt: TGCAGCGTTGAGGAAGGGGACTATGGCTACACCTTC

v_call: TRBV4-1
j_call: TRBJ2-1
d_call: -
cdr3_length: 16
clone_size: -
cdr3_aa: CASSGARKGSYNEQFF
cdr3_nt: TGCGCCAGCAGCGGGGCGCGGAAGGGGTCCTACAATGAGCAGTTCTTC

v_call: TRBV28
j_call: TRBJ2-2
d_call: -
cdr3_length: 15
clone_size: -
cdr3_aa: CAGQPPGGGTGELFF
cdr3_nt: TGTGCCGGCCAACCCCCAGGGGGAGGCACCGGGGAGCTGTTTTTT

v_call: TRBV6-2/TRBV6-3
j_call: TRBJ1-5
d_call: -
cdr3_length: 15
clone_size: -
cdr3_aa: CASSFPRFRGQPQHF
cdr3_nt: TGTGCCAGCAGTTTTCCTCGCTTCAGGGGTCAGCCCCAGCATTTT

v_call: TRBV5-1
j_call: TRBJ2-1
d_call: -
cdr3_length: 12
clone_size: -
cdr3_aa: CASRLRDGEQFF
cdr3_nt: TGCGCCAGCAGACTCAGGGATGGGGAGCAGTTCTTC

v_call: TRBV10-3
j_call: TRBJ2-7
d_call: TRBD2
cdr3_length: 15
clone_size: -
cdr3_aa: CAISVDGGFPYEQYF
cdr3_nt: TGTGCCATCAGTGTCGACGGGGGGTTTCCCTACGAGCAGTACTTC

v_call: TRBV4-2
j_call: TRBJ1-2
d_call: -
cdr3_length: 13
clone_size: -
cdr3_aa: CASSRDKNYGYTF
cdr3_nt: TGTGCCAGCAGCCGGGACAAAAACTATGGCTACACCTTC

v_call: TRBV2
j_call: TRBJ2-1
d_call: -
cdr3_length: 15
clone_size: -
cdr3_aa: CASTGGASPYNEQFF
cdr3_nt: TGTGCCAGCACCGGCGGTGCTTCCCCCTACAATGAGCAGTTCTTC

v_call: TRBV27
j_call: TRBJ1-2
d_call: -
cdr3_length: 16
clone_size: -
cdr3_aa: CASSFRGRDGSHGYTF
cdr3_nt: TGTGCCAGCAGTTTCAGGGGCCGGGATGGGTCGCACGGCTACACCTTC

v_call: TRBV9
j_call: TRBJ1-1
d_call: -
cdr3_length: 13
clone_size: few
cdr3_aa: CASSVEEGTRAFF
cdr3_nt: TGTGCCAGCAGCGTAGAGGAGGGCACGAGAGCTTTCTTT

v_call: TRBV7-9
j_call: TRBJ1-4
d_call: TRBD1
cdr3_length: 15
clone_size: -
cdr3_aa: CASSWRQGGGEKLFF
cdr3_nt: TGTGCCAGCAGCTGGAGACAGGGGGGTGGTGAAAAACTGTTTTTT

v_call: TRBV12-3/TRBV12-4
j_call: TRBJ1-4
d_call: -
cdr3_length: 11
clone_size: -
cdr3_aa: CASSFREELFF
cdr3_nt: TGTGCCAGCAGTTTCCGGGAGGAACTGTTTTTT

v_call: TRBV30
j_call: TRBJ2-5
d_call: TRBD1
cdr3_length: 15
clone_size: -
cdr3_aa: CAWSVLQGAAGTQYF
cdr3_nt: TGTGCCTGGAGTGTACTACAGGGGGCCGCAGGGACCCAGTACTTC

v_call: TRBV9
j_call: TRBJ2-3
d_call: TRBD2
cdr3_length: 18
clone_size: -
cdr3_aa: CASSAYYKTSGYTDTQYF
cdr3_nt: TGTGCCAGCAGCGCATACTATAAGACTAGCGGGTACACAGATACGCAGTATTTT

v_call: TRBV6-6
j_call: TRBJ2-1
d_call: TRBD1
cdr3_length: 13
clone_size: -
cdr3_aa: CASRTGVRNEQFF
cdr3_nt: TGTGCCAGCAGAACAGGGGTTCGCAATGAGCAGTTCTTC

v_call: TRBV5-4
j_call: TRBJ2-5
d_call: TRBD2
cdr3_length: 18
clone_size: few
cdr3_aa: CASSSWWLTSGAPETQYF
cdr3_nt: TGTGCCAGCAGCTCCTGGTGGTTGACTAGCGGAGCCCCAGAGACCCAGTACTTC

v_call: TRBV4-2
j_call: TRBJ2-5
d_call: TRBD1
cdr3_length: 16
clone_size: -
cdr3_aa: CASSQGPGTGEETQYF
cdr3_nt: TGTGCCAGCAGCCAAGGCCCCGGGACAGGGGAAGAGACCCAGTACTTC

v_call: TRBV4-1
j_call: TRBJ2-2
d_call: -
cdr3_length: 15
clone_size: -
cdr3_aa: CASSQTTTNTGELFF
cdr3_nt: TGCGCCAGCAGCCAAACGACAACGAACACCGGGGAGCTGTTTTTT

v_call: TRBV29-1
j_call: TRBJ2-5
d_call: -
cdr3_length: 15
clone_size: -
cdr3_aa: CSVDWFLAGEETQYF
cdr3_nt: TGCAGCGTTGATTGGTTCTTGGCGGGTGAAGAGACCCAGTACTTC

v_call: TRBV7-9
j_call: TRBJ1-2
d_call: TRBD1
cdr3_length: 13
clone_size: -
cdr3_aa: CAMGQIVNYGYTF
cdr3_nt: TGTGCCATGGGACAGATAGTTAACTATGGCTACACCTTC

v_call: TRBV7-9
j_call: TRBJ2-5
d_call: -
cdr3_length: 12
clone_size: -
cdr3_aa: CASSIREETQYF
cdr3_nt: TGTGCCAGCAGCATTCGGGAAGAGACCCAGTACTTC

v_call: TRBV6-4
j_call: TRBJ1-2
d_call: -
cdr3_length: 14
clone_size: -
cdr3_aa: CASSEVFGGYGYTF
cdr3_nt: TGTGCCAGCAGTGAGGTCTTCGGAGGCTATGGCTACACCTTC

v_call: TRBV10-3
j_call: TRBJ1-1
d_call: TRBD1
cdr3_length: 14
clone_size: many
cdr3_aa: CAISESRGRAEAFF
cdr3_nt: TGTGCCATCAGTGAGTCCAGGGGGCGGGCAGAAGCTTTCTTT

v_call: TRBV21-1
j_call: TRBJ1-5
d_call: -
cdr3_length: 17
clone_size: few
cdr3_aa: CASSLRSRDNSNQPQHF
cdr3_nt: TGTGCCAGCAGCCTTCGAAGCAGGGATAATAGCAATCAGCCCCAGCATTTT

v_call: TRBV5-8
j_call: TRBJ2-5
d_call: TRBD2
cdr3_length: 19
clone_size: -
cdr3_aa: CASRPSTSGRSHPSETQYF
cdr3_nt: TGTGCCAGCAGACCCTCGACTAGCGGGAGGTCCCACCCCTCCGAGACCCAGTACTTC

v_call: TRBV6-5
j_call: TRBJ2-1
d_call: -
cdr3_length: 10
clone_size: -
cdr3_aa: CASNGGEQFF
cdr3_nt: TGTGCCAGCAATGGGGGGGAGCAGTTCTTC

v_call: TRBV7-9
j_call: TRBJ1-4
d_call: TRBD1
cdr3_length: 15
clone_size: -
cdr3_aa: CASSSWTGLDEKLFF
cdr3_nt: TGTGCCAGCAGCTCGTGGACAGGTCTGGATGAAAAACTGTTTTTT

v_call: TRBV15
j_call: TRBJ1-2
d_call: -
cdr3_length: 14
clone_size: -
cdr3_aa: CATSTFRGAYGYTF
cdr3_nt: TGTGCCACCAGCACATTCAGGGGCGCCTATGGCTACACCTTC

v_call: TRBV3-1/TRBV3-2
j_call: TRBJ2-2
d_call: -
cdr3_length: 15
clone_size: -
cdr3_aa: CASSQYAGNTGELFF
cdr3_nt: TGTGCCAGCAGCCAATATGCCGGGAACACCGGGGAGCTGTTTTTT

v_call: TRBV19
j_call: TRBJ2-7
d_call: -
cdr3_length: 13
clone_size: -
cdr3_aa: CASSIDGAYEQYF
cdr3_nt: TGTGCCAGTAGTATCGACGGAGCCTACGAGCAGTACTTC

v_call: TRBV30
j_call: TRBJ2-1
d_call: -
cdr3_length: 13
clone_size: once
cdr3_aa: CAWIPQDKNEQFF
cdr3_nt: TGTGCCTGGATCCCACAGGATAAGAATGAGCAGTTCTTC

v_call: TRBV5-1
j_call: TRBJ1-2
d_call: TRBD1
cdr3_length: 14
clone_size: -
cdr3_aa: CASSLAGQGKGYTF
cdr3_nt: TGCGCCAGCAGCTTGGCGGGACAGGGGAAGGGCTACACCTTC